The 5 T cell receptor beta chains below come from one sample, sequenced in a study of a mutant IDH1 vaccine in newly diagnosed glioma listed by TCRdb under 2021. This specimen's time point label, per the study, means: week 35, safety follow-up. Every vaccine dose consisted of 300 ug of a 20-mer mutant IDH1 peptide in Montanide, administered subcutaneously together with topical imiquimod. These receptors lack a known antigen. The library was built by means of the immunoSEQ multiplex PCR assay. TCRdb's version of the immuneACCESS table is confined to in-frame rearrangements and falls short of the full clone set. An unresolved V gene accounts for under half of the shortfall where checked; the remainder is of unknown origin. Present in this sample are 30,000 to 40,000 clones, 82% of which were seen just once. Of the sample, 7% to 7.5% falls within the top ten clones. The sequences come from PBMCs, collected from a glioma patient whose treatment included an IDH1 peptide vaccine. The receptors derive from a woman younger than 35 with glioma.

The CDR3 DNA reads as TGTGCCAGCAGCTCCTACAGAGAGGTCACTGAAGCTTTCTTT. Amino acids: CASSSYREVTEAFF. This chain connects TRBV11-2 to TRBJ1-1; D ambiguous. The CDR3 totals 14 residues. Per germline, CDR1 SGHAT and CDR2 FQNNGV. Deletions cut 4 bases from V and 4 bases from J, with 13 bases between. Filled out from reference TRBV11-2 and TRBJ1-1, the complete variable domain reads EAGVAQSPRYKIIEKRQSVAFWCNPISGHATLYWYQQILGQGPKLLIQFQNNGVVDDSQLPKDRFSAERLKGVDSTLKIQPAKLEDSAVYLCASSSYREVTEAFFGQGTRLTVV.

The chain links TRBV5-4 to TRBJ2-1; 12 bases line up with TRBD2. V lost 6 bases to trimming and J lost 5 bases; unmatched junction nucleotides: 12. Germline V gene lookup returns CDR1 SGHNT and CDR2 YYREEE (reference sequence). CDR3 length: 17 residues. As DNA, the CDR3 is TGTGCCAGCACCTGGACGGGACTAGCGGGCCAAAACAATGAGCAGTTCTTC. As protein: CASTWTGLAGQNNEQFF.

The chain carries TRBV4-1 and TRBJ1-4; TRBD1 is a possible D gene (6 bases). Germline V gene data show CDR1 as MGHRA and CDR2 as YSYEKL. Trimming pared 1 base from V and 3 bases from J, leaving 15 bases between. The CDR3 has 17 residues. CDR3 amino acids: CASSQVHQDRSNEKLFF. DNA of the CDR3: TGCGCCAGCAGCCAAGTACACCAGGACAGATCTAATGAAAAACTGTTTTTT.

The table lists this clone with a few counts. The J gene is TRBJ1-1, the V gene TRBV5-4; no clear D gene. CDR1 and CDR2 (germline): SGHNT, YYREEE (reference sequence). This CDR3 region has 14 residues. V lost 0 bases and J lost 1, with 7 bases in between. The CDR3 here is CASSLAAGNTEAFF. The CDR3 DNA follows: TGTGCCAGCAGCTTGGCGGCAGGGAACACTGAAGCTTTCTTT.

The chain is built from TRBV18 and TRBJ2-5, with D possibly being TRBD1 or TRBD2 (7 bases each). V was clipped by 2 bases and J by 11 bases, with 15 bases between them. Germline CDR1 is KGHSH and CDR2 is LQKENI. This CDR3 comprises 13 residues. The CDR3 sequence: CASSPAREGQQYF. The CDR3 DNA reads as TGTGCCAGCTCACCAGCGAGGGAGGGACAGCAGTACTTC.